The 5 T cell receptor beta chains below were found in one sample sequenced in a study of OX40 agonist ivuxolimab in advanced cancers. Libraries came from the immunoSEQ multiplex PCR assay. TCRdb took over this immuneACCESS table, retaining in-frame rearrangements with V and J assigned. Such tables are incomplete; in checked studies, under half of the missing clones stem from an unresolved V gene, and the remainder is unexplained. The sample data list 85,000 to 100,000 clones, and about 89% of these were observed just once. 4.5% to 5.5% of the sample is held by the ten biggest clonotypes. The sample in question was CD4+ or CD8+ T cells sorted from blood, obtained in a trial of the OX40 agonist ivuxolimab. Receptor source: an adult with an advanced solid tumor such as melanoma, head and neck, liver or kidney cancer.

The V gene is TRBV7-8, the J gene TRBJ1-1; D is ambiguous. This CDR3 comprises 15 residues. Trimming shortened V by 1 base and J by 0 bases, and 9 bases separated the two germline ends. Germline CDR1 and CDR2: SGHVS and FQNEAQ. The CDR3 nucleotides are TGTGCCAGCAGCTTAGATCGGGTCGTGAACACTGAAGCTTTCTTT. This gives the protein CASSLDRVVNTEAFF.

The chain couples TRBV9 to TRBJ2-3; 7 bases are a match to TRBD1. Germline assignment: CDR1 SGDLS and CDR2 YYNGEE. V lost 3 bases to trimming and J lost 0 bases; unmatched junction nucleotides: 7. The length of the CDR3 is 16 residues. CDR3 protein: CASSASGTASTDTQYF. The CDR3, as DNA: TGTGCCAGCAGCGCCTCTGGGACAGCTAGCACAGATACGCAGTATTTT.

The sample holds one count of this clone. The rearrangement uses TRBV5-4 and TRBJ1-1, with a possible D match to TRBD1 (6 bases). The ends were cut back, 4 bases at V and 0 bases at J, with 16 bases in the middle. CDR1 SGHNT and CDR2 YYREEE come from the germline V gene (reference sequence). The CDR3 spans 16 residues. In DNA, the CDR3 is TGTGCCAGCAGCCCCCTGGGGGGCGAAATGAACACTGAAGCTTTCTTT. Translation gives CASSPLGGEMNTEAFF. Full variable domain (remainder filled in from reference TRBV5-4 and TRBJ1-1): ETGVTQSPTHLIKTRGQQVTLRCSSQSGHNTVSWYQQALGQGPQFIFQYYREEENGRGNFPPRFSGLQFPNYSSELNVNALELDDSALYLCASSPLGGEMNTEAFFGQGTRLTVV.

The rearrangement joins TRBV6-5 to TRBJ2-7, with no clear D. From germline, CDR1 is MNHEY and CDR2 SVGAGI. Trimming took off 6 bases at V and 0 bases at J, with 15 bases between the two ends. The CDR3 covers 15 residues. The CDR3 nucleotides read TGTGCCAGCAGCCCCAGTCGGGCGGTCTCCTACGAGCAGTACTTC. Translation gives CASSPSRAVSYEQYF.

The table lists this clone with a count of one. The chain carries TRBV19 and TRBJ1-5; a possible D gene is TRBD1 (5 bases). The V gene's germline CDR1 is LNHDA and CDR2 SQIVND (reference sequence). This CDR3 spans 14 amino acids. Trimming removed 5 bases from V and 4 bases from J, with 12 bases in between. This CDR3 reads CASSFPGTNQPQHF. CDR3 in DNA: TGTGCCAGTAGTTTTCCAGGGACGAATCAGCCCCAGCATTTT.